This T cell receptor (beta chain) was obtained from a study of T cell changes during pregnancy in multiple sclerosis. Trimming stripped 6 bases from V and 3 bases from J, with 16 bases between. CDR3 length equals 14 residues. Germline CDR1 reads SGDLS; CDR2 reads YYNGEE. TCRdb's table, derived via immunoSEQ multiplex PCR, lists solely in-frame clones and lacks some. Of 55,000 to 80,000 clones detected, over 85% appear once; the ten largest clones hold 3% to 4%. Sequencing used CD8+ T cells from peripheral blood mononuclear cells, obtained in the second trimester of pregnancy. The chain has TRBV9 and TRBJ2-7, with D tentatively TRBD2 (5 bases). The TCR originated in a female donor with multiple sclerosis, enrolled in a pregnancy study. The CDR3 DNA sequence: TGTGCCAGCACCCCCGGGGTGGGCGTCTACGAGCAGTACTTC. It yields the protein CASTPGVGVYEQYF.